A selection of T cell receptor beta chains follows, all from one sample in a study of blood T cell repertoires in COVID-19. Clones were sequenced by immunoSEQ multiplex PCR, and TCRdb holds only the in-frame ones, with some missing. The sample lists roughly 47,000 clones; less than 85% were seen once. Sequencing was performed on peripheral blood. The receptors shown here come from a woman in her seventies with acute or convalescent COVID-19. CDR3s include the opening cysteine and the closing phenylalanine or tryptophan. D genes are given only for firm matches. Clone size appears in some rows only: once, few, many, or a class for an expanded clone.

v_call: TRBV18; j_call: TRBJ2-3; d_call: TRBD2; clone_size: few; cdr3_nt: TGTGCCAGCTCACCCGGAAACGTGGGGGGGGCAGATACGCAGTATTTT; cdr3_aa: CASSPGNVGGADTQYF
v_call: TRBV19; j_call: TRBJ1-1; d_call: TRBD1; clone_size: NA; cdr3_nt: TGTGCCAGTACCCAGGGGCAGGGGGTTCAAGCTTTCTTT; cdr3_aa: CASTQGQGVQAFF
v_call: TRBV6-4; j_call: TRBJ1-6; d_call: NA; clone_size: NA; cdr3_nt: TGTGCCAGCAGACAGGATTACTATAATTCACCCCTCCACTTT; cdr3_aa: CASRQDYYNSPLHF
v_call: TRBV6-5; j_call: TRBJ2-2; d_call: NA; clone_size: NA; cdr3_nt: TGTGCCAGCACTCCTGACACCGGGGAGCTGTTTTTT; cdr3_aa: CASTPDTGELFF
v_call: TRBV11-3; j_call: TRBJ2-1; d_call: NA; clone_size: NA; cdr3_nt: TGTGCCAGCAGCTTCACAACCAATGAGCAGTTCTTC; cdr3_aa: CASSFTTNEQFF
v_call: TRBV28; j_call: TRBJ1-1; d_call: TRBD1; clone_size: NA; cdr3_nt: TGTGCCAGTACCAAACAGACAGGGAGGCCCATGAACACTGAAGCTTTCTTT; cdr3_aa: CASTKQTGRPMNTEAFF
v_call: TRBV9; j_call: TRBJ2-5; d_call: TRBD2; clone_size: NA; cdr3_nt: TGTGCCAGCAGCGGTTTAGCGGGGGCCGGGGAGACCCAGTACTTC; cdr3_aa: CASSGLAGAGETQYF
v_call: TRBV11-2; j_call: TRBJ1-1; d_call: NA; clone_size: NA; cdr3_nt: TGTGCCAGCAGCTTAATCCCCAGTCCGGGGGTGAACACTGAAGCTTTCTTT; cdr3_aa: CASSLIPSPGVNTEAFF
v_call: TRBV19; j_call: TRBJ2-3; d_call: TRBD2; clone_size: NA; cdr3_nt: TGTGCCAGTAGTATAGGGACTAGCGGGCAAGGGAGCACAGATACGCAGTATTTT; cdr3_aa: CASSIGTSGQGSTDTQYF
v_call: TRBV5-4; j_call: TRBJ2-2; d_call: TRBD1; clone_size: NA; cdr3_nt: TGTGCCAGCAGCTTACGAGGGGGCGGCACCGGGGAGCTGTTTTTT; cdr3_aa: CASSLRGGGTGELFF
v_call: TRBV30; j_call: TRBJ1-2; d_call: NA; clone_size: NA; cdr3_nt: TGTGCCTGGACCACAACCTCATCGGGAAGGTCCCCCTATGGCTACACCTTC; cdr3_aa: CAWTTTSSGRSPYGYTF
v_call: TRBV9; j_call: TRBJ2-7; d_call: TRBD2; clone_size: once; cdr3_nt: TGTGCCAGCAGCGTAGCTGGTAGCGGGAGGGGCGAGCAGTACTTC; cdr3_aa: CASSVAGSGRGEQYF
v_call: TRBV6-6; j_call: TRBJ1-4; d_call: NA; clone_size: NA; cdr3_nt: TGTGCCAGCATCACGCAGGGGCCAACTAATGAAAAACTGTTTTTT; cdr3_aa: CASITQGPTNEKLFF
v_call: TRBV29-1; j_call: TRBJ1-5; d_call: NA; clone_size: NA; cdr3_nt: TGCAGCGTCGTGAGTGATAGCAATCAGCCCCAGCATTTT; cdr3_aa: CSVVSDSNQPQHF
v_call: TRBV27; j_call: TRBJ2-1; d_call: TRBD2; clone_size: once; cdr3_nt: TGTGCCAGCAGTTTCAAGGCTAGCGGGTACAATGAGCAGTTCTTC; cdr3_aa: CASSFKASGYNEQFF
v_call: TRBV12-3/TRBV12-4; j_call: TRBJ1-1; d_call: NA; clone_size: NA; cdr3_nt: TGTGCCAGCAGTTTCAGGGGTGAAGCTTTCTTT; cdr3_aa: CASSFRGEAFF
v_call: TRBV6-5; j_call: TRBJ1-4; d_call: NA; clone_size: NA; cdr3_nt: TGTGCCAGCATCCTAGACAGAACTAATGAAAAACTGTTTTTT; cdr3_aa: CASILDRTNEKLFF
v_call: TRBV7-3; j_call: TRBJ2-1; d_call: NA; clone_size: NA; cdr3_nt: TGTGCCAGCAGCTTAATGGGGGGTGAGCAGTTCTTC; cdr3_aa: CASSLMGGEQFF
v_call: TRBV7-9; j_call: TRBJ1-2; d_call: NA; clone_size: NA; cdr3_nt: TGTGCCAGCAGCTTCGGGACACTCTATGGCTACACCTTC; cdr3_aa: CASSFGTLYGYTF
v_call: TRBV7-8; j_call: TRBJ2-7; d_call: TRBD1; clone_size: NA; cdr3_nt: TGTGCCAGCAGCTTAGGGGACAGGGAGAGCGCCGAGCAGTACTTC; cdr3_aa: CASSLGDRESAEQYF
v_call: TRBV5-1; j_call: TRBJ1-2; d_call: TRBD1; clone_size: NA; cdr3_nt: TGCGCCAGCAGCAGAACAGGGGGCCGGTATGGCTACACCTTC; cdr3_aa: CASSRTGGRYGYTF
v_call: TRBV5-4; j_call: TRBJ2-2; d_call: NA; clone_size: NA; cdr3_nt: TGTGCCAGCAGCATTGAGTGGTCCCGAGGCAGGGGAGCCGGGGAGCTGTTTTTT; cdr3_aa: CASSIEWSRGRGAGELFF
v_call: TRBV5-4; j_call: TRBJ1-2; d_call: NA; clone_size: few; cdr3_nt: TGTGCCAGCAGCTTAGGGGTGGCTAACTATGGCTACACCTTC; cdr3_aa: CASSLGVANYGYTF
v_call: TRBV28; j_call: TRBJ2-7; d_call: TRBD1; clone_size: once; cdr3_nt: TGTGCCACCTCAGACTCCCCCGGACAGGGCGGGTACGAGCAGTACTTC; cdr3_aa: CATSDSPGQGGYEQYF
v_call: TRBV6-5; j_call: TRBJ2-3; d_call: NA; clone_size: NA; cdr3_nt: TGTGCCAGCAAGTTGGGGGGTCACACAGATACGCAGTATTTT; cdr3_aa: CASKLGGHTDTQYF
v_call: TRBV28; j_call: TRBJ2-1; d_call: NA; clone_size: NA; cdr3_nt: TGTGCCAGCACCCCTCCCCGGACAGCTGCCCTACGACTGTTCTTC; cdr3_aa: CASTPPRTAALRLFF
v_call: TRBV13; j_call: TRBJ2-3; d_call: TRBD2; clone_size: NA; cdr3_nt: TGTGCCAGCAGCTCGGGACTAGCGACAGATACGCAGTATTTT; cdr3_aa: CASSSGLATDTQYF
v_call: TRBV9; j_call: TRBJ1-1; d_call: NA; clone_size: NA; cdr3_nt: TGTGCCAGCAGCGTAGATAGTACGAACACTGAAGCTTTCTTT; cdr3_aa: CASSVDSTNTEAFF
v_call: TRBV10-2; j_call: TRBJ2-3; d_call: TRBD2; clone_size: NA; cdr3_nt: TGCGCCAGCAGTGAATATTCGCGGGAGGGAACAGATACGCAGTATTTT; cdr3_aa: CASSEYSREGTDTQYF
v_call: TRBV28; j_call: TRBJ2-2; d_call: TRBD2; clone_size: NA; cdr3_nt: TGTGCCAGCGGGGGACTAGCGGGAAATGGCGGGGAGCTGTTTTTT; cdr3_aa: CASGGLAGNGGELFF
v_call: TRBV27; j_call: TRBJ2-2; d_call: TRBD2; clone_size: few; cdr3_nt: TGTGCCAGCAGTCCAGCGGGACTTTCCAACGGGGAGCTGTTTTTT; cdr3_aa: CASSPAGLSNGELFF
v_call: TRBV12-3/TRBV12-4; j_call: TRBJ1-1; d_call: TRBD1; clone_size: NA; cdr3_nt: TGTGCCAGCAGCCGGACAGGAGGCACTGAAGCTTTCTTT; cdr3_aa: CASSRTGGTEAFF
v_call: TRBV30; j_call: TRBJ2-2; d_call: NA; clone_size: NA; cdr3_nt: TGTGCCTGGAGTGTATCACGAGGGATCGGGGAGCTGTTTTTT; cdr3_aa: CAWSVSRGIGELFF
v_call: TRBV10-1; j_call: TRBJ2-1; d_call: TRBD2; clone_size: NA; cdr3_nt: TGCGCCAGCAGTGAGTCTTGGGGACTAGCGGGGAGCTCCTACAATGAGCAGTTCTTC; cdr3_aa: CASSESWGLAGSSYNEQFF
v_call: TRBV11-2; j_call: TRBJ1-2; d_call: TRBD1; clone_size: few; cdr3_nt: TGTGCCAGCAGCTTAGGACAGGGCTTAGCTAACTATGGCTACACCTTC; cdr3_aa: CASSLGQGLANYGYTF
v_call: TRBV11-3; j_call: TRBJ2-3; d_call: NA; clone_size: NA; cdr3_nt: TGTGCCAGCAGCTTAGGGAATTCCCGGGGGACCCCGTCGGATACGCAGTATTTT; cdr3_aa: CASSLGNSRGTPSDTQYF
v_call: TRBV6-5; j_call: TRBJ1-6; d_call: NA; clone_size: NA; cdr3_nt: TGTGCCAGCAGCCTTGGAGTTGCCTATAATTCACCCCTCCACTTT; cdr3_aa: CASSLGVAYNSPLHF
v_call: TRBV19; j_call: TRBJ1-5; d_call: NA; clone_size: NA; cdr3_nt: TGTGCCAGTGTGCCTCGGGTGGATAGCAATCAGCCCCAGCATTTT; cdr3_aa: CASVPRVDSNQPQHF
v_call: TRBV7-2; j_call: TRBJ2-7; d_call: TRBD1; clone_size: NA; cdr3_nt: TGTGCCAGCAGCACGACAGGGGGCAAGGACGAGCAGTACTTC; cdr3_aa: CASSTTGGKDEQYF
v_call: TRBV7-2; j_call: TRBJ1-1; d_call: NA; clone_size: NA; cdr3_nt: TGTGCCAGCAGCCAGGGGATCAACACTGAAGCTTTCTTT; cdr3_aa: CASSQGINTEAFF
v_call: TRBV7-3; j_call: TRBJ2-1; d_call: NA; clone_size: NA; cdr3_nt: TGTGCCAGCAGCTTAATTGCCTGGGGCGACGAGAATGAGCAGTTCTTC; cdr3_aa: CASSLIAWGDENEQFF
v_call: TRBV5-6; j_call: TRBJ2-7; d_call: NA; clone_size: NA; cdr3_nt: TGTGCCAGCAGCTTAGGACGGGAGCGGAACTACTACGAGCAGTACTTC; cdr3_aa: CASSLGRERNYYEQYF
v_call: TRBV19; j_call: TRBJ1-1; d_call: TRBD1; clone_size: NA; cdr3_nt: TGTGCCAGTTTACAGGGGTGGTCGGCTTTCTTT; cdr3_aa: CASLQGWSAFF
v_call: TRBV9; j_call: TRBJ1-4; d_call: NA; clone_size: NA; cdr3_nt: TGTGCCAGCAGCCCAACGGTTGCAACTAATGAAAAACTGTTTTTT; cdr3_aa: CASSPTVATNEKLFF
v_call: TRBV24-1; j_call: TRBJ2-5; d_call: NA; clone_size: NA; cdr3_nt: TGTGCCACCCAAAGTGTTACTAATAAAGAGACCCAGTACTTC; cdr3_aa: CATQSVTNKETQYF
v_call: TRBV7-2; j_call: TRBJ2-1; d_call: NA; clone_size: NA; cdr3_nt: TGTGCCAGCAGCTTACAGGCGGGTGGGGGGTACAATGAGCAGTTCTTC; cdr3_aa: CASSLQAGGGYNEQFF
v_call: TRBV6-2/TRBV6-3; j_call: TRBJ2-1; d_call: TRBD2; clone_size: few; cdr3_nt: TGTGCCAGCAGTCCCCCAGGACTAGCGGGAGGTACCAATGAGCAGTTCTTC; cdr3_aa: CASSPPGLAGGTNEQFF
v_call: TRBV14; j_call: TRBJ2-5; d_call: TRBD2; clone_size: NA; cdr3_nt: TGTGCCAGCAGCCAAGGAGGTAGCGGGAGGTTCTTCCCAGAGACCCAGTACTTC; cdr3_aa: CASSQGGSGRFFPETQYF
v_call: TRBV10-3; j_call: TRBJ2-3; d_call: NA; clone_size: NA; cdr3_nt: TGTGCCATCAGTGTGGACACGACCTGGGATACGCAGTATTTT; cdr3_aa: CAISVDTTWDTQYF
v_call: TRBV5-4; j_call: TRBJ2-4; d_call: TRBD1; clone_size: NA; cdr3_nt: TGTGCCAGCAGCTTGGGAGGGACAGAAAAAAACATTCAGTACTTC; cdr3_aa: CASSLGGTEKNIQYF